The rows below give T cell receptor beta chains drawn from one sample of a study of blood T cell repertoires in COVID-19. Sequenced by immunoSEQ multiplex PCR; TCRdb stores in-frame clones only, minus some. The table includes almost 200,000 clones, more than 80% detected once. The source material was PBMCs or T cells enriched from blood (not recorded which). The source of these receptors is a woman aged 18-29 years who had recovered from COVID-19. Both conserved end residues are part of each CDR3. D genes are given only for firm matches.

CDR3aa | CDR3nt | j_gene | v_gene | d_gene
CASSYWGQGANGELFF | TGTGCCAGCAGTTACTGGGGACAGGGGGCTAACGGGGAGCTGTTTTTT | TRBJ2-2 | TRBV6-5 | TRBD1
CASSEGGQPQHF | TGTGCCAGCAGTGAAGGGGGCCAGCCCCAGCATTTT | TRBJ1-5 | TRBV2 | -
CASSLGRGGAESPLHF | TGTGCCAGCAGCTTAGGTCGCGGGGGCGCTGAGTCACCCCTCCACTTT | TRBJ1-6 | TRBV7-8 | -
CASSLLATGNYNSPLHF | TGTGCCAGCAGTCTCCTAGCGACAGGGAATTATAATTCACCCCTCCACTTT | TRBJ1-6 | TRBV6-6 | TRBD1
CASRSTGHYGYTF | TGTGCCAGCAGGTCGACAGGGCACTATGGCTACACCTTC | TRBJ1-2 | TRBV6-5 | TRBD1
CASSQGLNTGELFF | TGTGCCAGCTCGCAGGGGCTCAACACCGGGGAGCTGTTTTTT | TRBJ2-2 | TRBV5-4 | -
CASSLTAGSYNEQFF | TGTGCCAGCAGCTTAACTGCGGGGAGTTACAATGAGCAGTTCTTC | TRBJ2-1 | TRBV7-3 | -
CASSLGGSGGTDTQYF | TGCGCCAGCAGCTTGGGAGGTAGCGGGGGTACAGATACGCAGTATTTT | TRBJ2-3 | TRBV5-1 | TRBD2
CSLYPGQCFSGANVLTF | TGCAGCCTATATCCGGGACAGTGCTTCTCTGGGGCCAACGTCCTGACTTTC | TRBJ2-6 | TRBV29-1 | TRBD1
CASSLDSNEQFF | TGTGCCAGCTCACTAGATTCCAATGAGCAGTTCTTC | TRBJ2-1 | TRBV18 | -
CASAARGNNEKLFF | TGTGCCAGCGCAGCAAGGGGGAACAATGAAAAACTGTTTTTT | TRBJ1-4 | TRBV5-5 | -
CASSEATSGGFTDTQYF | TGTGCCAGTAGTGAAGCCACTAGCGGGGGATTCACAGATACGCAGTATTTT | TRBJ2-3 | TRBV19 | TRBD2